The rows below give T cell receptor beta chains drawn from one sample of a study of Ad26.COV2.S vaccination and SARS-CoV-2 variants. Sequenced by immunoSEQ multiplex PCR; TCRdb stores in-frame clones only, minus some. This sample carries about 400,000 clones, 80% to 95% of them seen once, and the ten largest clones take about 1.7%. The specimen was peripheral blood, collected in a trial of Ad26.COV2.S vaccine versus placebo. These TCRs come from a person aged 18-65 years who received the Ad26.COV2.S COVID-19 vaccine or a placebo. CDR3s include the opening cysteine and the closing phenylalanine or tryptophan. D genes are given only for firm matches. Rows give clone size only sometimes, using once, few, many, or a class for an expanded clone.

abundance	len	d_gene	v_gene	j_gene	CDR3aa	CDR3nt
-	13	-	TRBV7-9	TRBJ1-1	CASSDGLNTEAFF	TGTGCCAGCAGCGATGGTTTGAACACTGAAGCTTTCTTT
-	12	-	TRBV2	TRBJ1-2	CASSDRTYGYTF	TGTGCCAGCAGTGATCGGACCTATGGCTACACCTTC
-	14	-	TRBV5-6	TRBJ2-7	CASSLEPGTYEQYF	TGTGCCAGCAGCTTGGAGCCCGGGACCTACGAGCAGTACTTC
-	13	-	TRBV5-1	TRBJ2-2	CASSFDTAGELFF	TGCGCCAGCAGCTTCGACACGGCCGGGGAGCTGTTTTTT
once	15	TRBD2	TRBV6-2/TRBV6-3	TRBJ2-2	CASSYQRGNTGELFF	TGTGCCAGCAGTTACCAGCGGGGGAACACCGGGGAGCTGTTTTTT
-	15	-	TRBV5-4	TRBJ1-6	CASSSTGLGNSPLHF	TGTGCCAGCAGCTCTACAGGGCTTGGAAATTCACCCCTCCACTTT
-	13	-	TRBV6-2/TRBV6-3	TRBJ2-3	CASSRKGPDTQYF	TGTGCCAGCAGCCGGAAGGGGCCAGATACGCAGTATTTT
-	16	TRBD1	TRBV9	TRBJ1-4	CASSAPGGQGGEKLFF	TGTGCCAGCAGCGCCCCCGGGGGACAGGGTGGTGAAAAACTGTTTTTT
-	15	-	TRBV19	TRBJ1-6	CASSRADGSNSPLHF	TGTGCCAGTAGTCGGGCGGACGGCAGTAATTCACCCCTCCACTTT
once	14	-	TRBV7-2	TRBJ1-2	CASRSGGGIDGYTF	TGCGCCAGCAGGTCCGGGGGGGGGATTGATGGCTACACCTTC
-	14	TRBD1	TRBV27	TRBJ2-7	CASSWGQGPYEQYF	TGTGCCAGCAGTTGGGGACAGGGCCCCTACGAGCAGTACTTC
-	15	TRBD1	TRBV10-1	TRBJ2-2	CASSVDRADTGELFF	TGCGCCAGCAGTGTTGACAGGGCGGACACCGGGGAGCTGTTTTTT
-	14	-	TRBV27	TRBJ2-3	CASHTLGGADTQYF	TGTGCCAGCCATACCCTTGGGGGAGCAGATACGCAGTATTTT
once	16	TRBD2	TRBV6-5	TRBJ2-2	CASSYSLADHTGELFF	TGTGCCAGCAGTTACTCGCTAGCGGACCACACCGGGGAGCTGTTTTTT
-	14	TRBD1	TRBV6-5	TRBJ2-7	CASSYSTGTYEQYF	TGTGCCAGCAGTTATTCGACAGGGACCTACGAGCAGTACTTC
-	17	-	TRBV4-3	TRBJ2-1	CASSQDVALTSYNEQFF	TGCGCCAGCAGCCAAGATGTGGCCCTTACCTCCTACAATGAGCAGTTCTTC
-	11	TRBD1	TRBV20-1	TRBJ1-2	CSGGQAGGYTF	TGCAGTGGAGGACAGGCGGGGGGCTACACCTTC
-	16	-	TRBV5-6	TRBJ2-1	CASSLVGGEVRNEQFF	TGTGCCAGCAGCTTGGTGGGGGGTGAAGTTAGGAATGAGCAGTTCTTC
-	13	-	TRBV30	TRBJ1-4	CAWRRQSLRKLFF	TGTGCCTGGAGACGGCAGTCACTTCGGAAACTGTTTTTT
-	14	TRBD1	TRBV6-5	TRBJ1-2	CASRDRGRFYGYTF	TGTGCCAGCAGAGACAGGGGGCGGTTTTATGGCTACACCTTC
-	18	-	TRBV19	TRBJ1-1	CASRASGDWGGFRTEAFF	TGTGCCAGTAGGGCCTCAGGGGATTGGGGGGGTTTTAGGACTGAAGCTTTCTTT
-	13	-	TRBV19	TRBJ2-2	CASSPLSTGELFF	TGTGCCAGTAGCCCCCTATCAACCGGGGAGCTGTTTTTT
-	14	-	TRBV10-1	TRBJ2-3	CASSEDPLVDTQYF	TGCGCCAGCAGTGAGGACCCCTTGGTGGATACGCAGTATTTT
-	17	-	TRBV4-3	TRBJ1-4	CASSQDPTGGLNEKLFF	TGCGCCAGCAGCCAAGATCCTACCGGGGGGCTTAATGAAAAACTGTTTTTT
-	15	-	TRBV30	TRBJ2-5	CAWSKTGWTQETQYF	TGTGCCTGGAGTAAAACCGGCTGGACCCAAGAGACCCAGTACTTC
-	13	-	TRBV2	TRBJ2-3	CASSGENTDTQYF	TGTGCCAGCAGTGGCGAGAACACAGATACGCAGTATTTT
-	14	-	TRBV30	TRBJ1-4	CAWRWTATNEKLFF	TGTGCCTGGAGGTGGACGGCCACTAATGAAAAACTGTTTTTT
-	14	-	TRBV27	TRBJ1-2	CASSSQGSNYGHTF	TGTGCCAGCAGTTCACAGGGTTCTAACTATGGCCACACCTTC
once	18	-	TRBV30	TRBJ1-5	CAWSVLGKDFSSNQPQHF	TGTGCCTGGAGTGTACTAGGGAAGGATTTTTCTAGCAATCAGCCCCAGCATTTT
-	13	-	TRBV2	TRBJ2-5	CASSVGFQETQYF	TGTGCCAGCAGTGTGGGGTTTCAAGAGACCCAGTACTTC
-	13	-	TRBV3-1/TRBV3-2	TRBJ1-1	CASSQSANTEAFF	TGTGCCAGCAGCCAATCAGCGAACACTGAAGCTTTCTTT
-	16	TRBD2	TRBV7-8	TRBJ2-2	CASSYLRTSGTGELFF	TGTGCCAGCAGCTACCTCCGGACTAGCGGCACCGGGGAGCTGTTTTTT
-	14	-	TRBV30	TRBJ2-7	CAWSLRLPPYEQYF	TGTGCCTGGAGTTTGAGGCTACCTCCCTACGAGCAGTACTTC
-	14	-	TRBV29-1	TRBJ1-1	CSAAKARRTAEAFF	TGCAGCGCCGCGAAGGCCCGGAGGACGGCTGAAGCTTTCTTT
-	13	-	TRBV11-2	TRBJ2-5	CASSARLFRTQYF	TGTGCCAGCAGCGCCCGACTCTTCAGGACCCAGTACTTC
-	13	-	TRBV5-4	TRBJ2-7	CASSLQLGYEQYF	TGTGCCAGCAGCTTGCAGTTGGGCTACGAGCAGTACTTC
once	15	-	TRBV7-8	TRBJ2-5	CASSLPRGSRETQYF	TGTGCCAGCAGCTTACCTCGGGGCTCGAGGGAGACCCAGTACTTC
once	14	-	TRBV6-6	TRBJ2-5	CASSLNRVQETQYF	TGTGCCAGCAGCCTCAACAGGGTCCAAGAGACCCAGTACTTC
-	15	TRBD1	TRBV7-9	TRBJ1-2	CASSLGDRVYYGYTF	TGTGCCAGCAGCTTAGGGGACAGGGTGTACTATGGCTACACCTTC
-	15	-	TRBV18	TRBJ1-2	CASSTQGPGNYGYTF	TGTGCCAGCTCAACTCAGGGGCCGGGTAACTATGGCTACACCTTC
-	19	-	TRBV4-3	TRBJ1-6	CASSQDRPKASSYNSPLHF	TGCGCCAGCAGCCAAGATCGTCCTAAAGCGAGCTCCTATAATTCACCCCTCCACTTT
-	12	-	TRBV7-9	TRBJ1-1	CASSLRTAEAFF	TGTGCCAGCAGCTTACGCACGGCTGAAGCTTTCTTT
-	15	-	TRBV5-4	TRBJ2-1	CASRLNRRGYNEQFF	TGTGCCAGCCGCCTGAATCGTCGGGGATACAATGAGCAGTTCTTC
-	15	-	TRBV5-1	TRBJ2-6	CASSGWDSGANVLTF	TGCGCCAGCAGCGGTTGGGATTCTGGGGCCAACGTCCTGACTTTC
-	14	-	TRBV6-5	TRBJ2-2	CASSYLWESGELFF	TGTGCCAGCAGTTACTTATGGGAATCCGGGGAGCTGTTTTTT
-	13	-	TRBV7-9	TRBJ2-1	CASRPPVGGEQFF	TGTGCCAGCAGACCCCCTGTGGGGGGTGAGCAGTTCTTC